This T cell receptor (beta chain) comes out of a study of CD8 T cells in ankylosing spondylitis. This clonotype was found many times. In germline, CDR1 is ENHRY, CDR2 SYGVKD. With 8 bases clipped from V and 2 bases from J, the junction kept 2 bases outside the gene matches. The length of the CDR3 is 12 residues. TCRdb independently ran MiXCR on the 5' RACE reads; one entry per CDR3 protein. The data contain a few hundred thousand distinct CDR3 sequences, about 10% of them seen just once; the ten biggest clones take up roughly a fifth. This chain connects TRBV10-3 to TRBJ1-1; 7 bases match TRBD1. The sample consisted of blood, either unsorted or a sorted T cell fraction (not recorded which). This clonotype was sampled from a male donor with ankylosing spondylitis or in good health (not recorded which). In DNA form, the CDR3 reads TGTGCCATCCGACAGGGAAACACTGAAGCTTTCTTT. It translates to CAIRQGNTEAFF.